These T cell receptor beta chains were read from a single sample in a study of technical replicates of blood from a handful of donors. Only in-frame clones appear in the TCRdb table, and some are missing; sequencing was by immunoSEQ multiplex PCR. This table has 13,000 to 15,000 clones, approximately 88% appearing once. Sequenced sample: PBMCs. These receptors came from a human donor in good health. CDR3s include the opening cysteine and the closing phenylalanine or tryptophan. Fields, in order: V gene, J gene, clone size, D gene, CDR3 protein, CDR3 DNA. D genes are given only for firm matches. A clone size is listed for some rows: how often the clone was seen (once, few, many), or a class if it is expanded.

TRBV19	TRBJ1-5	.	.	CASKLGASGNQPQHF	TGTGCCAGTAAGTTGGGGGCTAGTGGCAATCAGCCCCAGCATTTT
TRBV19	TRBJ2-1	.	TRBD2	CASSIDLASGSYNEQFF	TGTGCCAGTAGTATAGATTTGGCTAGCGGCTCCTACAATGAGCAGTTCTTC
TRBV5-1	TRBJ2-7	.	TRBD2	CASSLATSITDEQYF	TGCGCCAGCAGCTTGGCGACTAGCATAACGGACGAGCAGTACTTC
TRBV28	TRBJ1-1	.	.	CASREMNTEAFF	TGTGCCAGCAGGGAGATGAACACTGAAGCTTTCTTT
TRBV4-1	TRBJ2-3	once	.	CASSQGSVPLTDTQYF	TGCGCCAGCAGCCAGGGTAGCGTGCCGCTCACAGATACGCAGTATTTT
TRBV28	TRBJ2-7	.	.	CASSYPIVPGQNYEQYF	TGTGCCAGCAGTTATCCGATAGTCCCGGGTCAGAACTACGAGCAGTACTTC
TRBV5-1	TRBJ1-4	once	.	CASSSRTERNEKLFF	TGCGCCAGCAGCTCCCGGACAGAAAGAAATGAAAAACTGTTTTTT
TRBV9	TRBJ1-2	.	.	CASSVEGGRNYGYTF	TGTGCCAGCAGCGTAGAAGGGGGTCGGAACTATGGCTACACCTTC
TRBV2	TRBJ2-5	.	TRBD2	CASSEASGRGETQYF	TGTGCCAGCAGTGAAGCAAGCGGGAGGGGGGAGACCCAGTACTTC
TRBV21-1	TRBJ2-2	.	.	CASSTSSSAGELFF	TGTGCCAGCAGCACCTCCTCTAGCGCCGGGGAGCTGTTTTTT
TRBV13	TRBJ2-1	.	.	CASSLGPWGALYNEQFF	TGTGCCAGCAGCTTAGGCCCATGGGGAGCTCTGTACAATGAGCAGTTCTTC
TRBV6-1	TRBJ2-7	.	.	CASSEERLAYEQYF	TGTGCCAGCAGTGAAGAGAGACTAGCCTACGAGCAGTACTTC
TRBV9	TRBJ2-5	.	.	CASSPDPRGETQYF	TGTGCCAGCAGCCCCGATCCTAGAGGGGAGACCCAGTACTTC
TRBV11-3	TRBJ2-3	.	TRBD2	CASSLGVLAASSTDTQYF	TGTGCCAGCAGCTTAGGAGTCCTAGCGGCTTCTAGCACAGATACGCAGTATTTT
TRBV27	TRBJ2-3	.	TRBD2	CASKGTSGNPTDTQYF	TGTGCCAGCAAGGGAACTAGCGGGAATCCCACAGATACGCAGTATTTT
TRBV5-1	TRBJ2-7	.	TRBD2	CASSLVSTRLAGRSSYEQYF	TGCGCCAGCAGCTTGGTCTCAACGCGACTAGCGGGAAGAAGCTCCTACGAGCAGTACTTC
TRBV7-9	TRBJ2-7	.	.	CASSSQGREQYF	TGTGCCAGCAGCTCTCAGGGTCGGGAGCAGTACTTC
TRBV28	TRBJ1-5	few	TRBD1	CASRALDRLNQPQHF	TGTGCCAGCAGGGCCCTGGACAGGCTAAATCAGCCCCAGCATTTT
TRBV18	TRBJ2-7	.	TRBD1	CASSPRQGNAYEQYF	TGTGCCAGCTCACCAAGACAGGGGAACGCCTACGAGCAGTACTTC
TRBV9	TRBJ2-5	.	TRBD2	CASGTSGGGETQYF	TGTGCCAGCGGGACTAGCGGGGGGGGAGAGACCCAGTACTTC
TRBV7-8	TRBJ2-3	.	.	CASSLLGTSLSTDTQYF	TGTGCCAGCAGCCTTCTTGGGACAAGCCTTAGCACAGATACGCAGTATTTT